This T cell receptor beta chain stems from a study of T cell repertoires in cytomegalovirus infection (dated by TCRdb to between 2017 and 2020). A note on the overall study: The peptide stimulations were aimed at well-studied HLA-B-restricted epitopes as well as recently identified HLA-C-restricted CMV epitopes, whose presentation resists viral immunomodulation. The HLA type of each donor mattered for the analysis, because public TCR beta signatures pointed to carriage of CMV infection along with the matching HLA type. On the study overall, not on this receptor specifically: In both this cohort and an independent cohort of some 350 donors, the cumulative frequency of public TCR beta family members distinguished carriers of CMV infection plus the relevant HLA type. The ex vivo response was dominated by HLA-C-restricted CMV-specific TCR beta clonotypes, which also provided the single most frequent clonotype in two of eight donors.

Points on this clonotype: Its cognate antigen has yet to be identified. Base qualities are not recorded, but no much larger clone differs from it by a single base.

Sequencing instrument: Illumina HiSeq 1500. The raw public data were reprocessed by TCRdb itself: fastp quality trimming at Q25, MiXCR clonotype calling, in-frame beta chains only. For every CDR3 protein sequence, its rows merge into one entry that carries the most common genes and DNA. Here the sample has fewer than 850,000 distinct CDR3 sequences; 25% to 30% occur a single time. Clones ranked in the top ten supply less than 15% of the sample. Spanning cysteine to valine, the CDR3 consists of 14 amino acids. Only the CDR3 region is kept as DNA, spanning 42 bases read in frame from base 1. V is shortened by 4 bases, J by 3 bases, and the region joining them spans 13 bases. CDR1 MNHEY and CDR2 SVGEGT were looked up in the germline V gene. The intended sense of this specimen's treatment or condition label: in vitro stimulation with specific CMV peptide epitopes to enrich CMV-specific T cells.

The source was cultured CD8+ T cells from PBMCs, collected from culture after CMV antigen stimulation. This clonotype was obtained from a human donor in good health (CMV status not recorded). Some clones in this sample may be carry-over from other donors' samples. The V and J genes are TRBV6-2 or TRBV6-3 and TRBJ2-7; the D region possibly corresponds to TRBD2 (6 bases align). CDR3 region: CASSFAGLHYEQYV. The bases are TGTGCCAGCAGTTTTGCGGGGTTACACTACGAGCAGTACGTC.